Below, 13 T cell receptor beta chains from the same sample are listed, as sequenced in a study of tumor-infiltrating lymphocytes in primary liver carcinoma. From around 500 ng of total RNA, TCR beta-specific cDNA was reverse-transcribed using a constant-region primer. Employing slightly modified ARM-PCR, three nested multiplex PCR rounds were run, and these gave rise to the TCR beta libraries. A C-beta reverse primer was combined with TRBV1-TRBV30 forward primers in the first two PCR rounds, and each round had about 10 cycles. One entry per CDR3 protein results from TCRdb running MiXCR on the multiplex PCR reads. This repertoire shows 35,000 to 40,000 distinct CDR3 sequences, about 75% found once; its top ten account for approximately 37%. RNA and DNA were co-extracted from around 18-30 mg of unsorted bulk tissue. The sample consisted of tumor-adjacent normal liver tissue. These TCRs come from a middle-aged man with primary liver carcinoma and hepatitis B virus infection.

On this clonotype: One end of the junction fails to match germline, which may point to a read error. The rearrangement links TRBV11-2 to TRBJ2-1; 7 bases line up with TRBD2. In germline, CDR1 is SGHAT, CDR2 FQNNGV. The CDR3 has 16 residues. The CDR3 DNA is TGTGCCAGCAGCTACCCTGGGACTACCGGTAGCAATGAGCAGTTATTC. Its protein is CASSYPGTTGSNEQLF.

To note about this clonotype: A much larger clone differs from this one at a single base, so this may be a read error. The chain joins TRBV21-1 to TRBJ2-7; the DNA was not compared with TRBD2, the D call given in the table. TRBV21-1 is listed as a pseudogene. The CDR3 sequence is 14 residues long. CDR3 sequence (DNA): TGTGCCAGAACGGGACTAGCGGGATCCTACGAGCAGCACTTC. Translated: CARTGLAGSYEQHF.

The rearrangement links TRBV29-1 to TRBJ2-7; a weak D match, TRBD1 (6 bases). Trimming took 5 bases from V and 3 from J, leaving 11 bases between them. Germline assignment: CDR1 SQVTM and CDR2 ANQGSEA. This CDR3 is built from 12 residues. The CDR3 coding sequence is TGCAGCGTTCGGGACAATGTCTACGAGCAGTACTTC. This encodes CSVRDNVYEQYF.

With respect to this clonotype: One junction end disagrees with the germline gene, perhaps due to a read error. J is TRBJ2-5 and V is TRBV13; 9 positions agree with TRBD2. The germline V gene encodes CDR1 PRHDT and CDR2 FYEKMQ (reference sequence). The CDR3 spans 16 residues. CDR3 amino acids: CGSSLVTSGHQETQYF. The CDR3 coding sequence is TGTGGCAGCAGCTTAGTGACTAGCGGCCACCAAGAGACCCAGTACTTC.

The chain employs TRBV7-8 and TRBJ2-5, with 11 bases lining up with TRBD1. CDR3 size: 14 residues. V gave up 5 bases and J gave up 5 bases; unmatched junction bases: 4. Germline V gene lookup returns CDR1 SGHVS and CDR2 FQNEAQ. CDR3 sequence: CASSRDRGIETQYF. The CDR3, as DNA: TGTGCCAGCAGCAGGGACAGGGGGATTGAGACCCAGTACTTC.

This chain connects TRBV4-1 to TRBJ2-1; D is uncertain. V was cut by 1 base and J by 4 bases, with 14 bases left in between. Germline CDR1 reads MGHRA; CDR2 reads YSYEKL. The CDR3 runs to 16 residues. CDR3 region: CASSQAYVSPYNEQFF. In nucleotides, the CDR3 is TGCGCCAGCAGCCAAGCCTACGTATCCCCATACAATGAGCAGTTCTTC.

This sequence joins TRBV14 and TRBJ2-1; no clear D gene. Trimming took off 6 bases at V and 5 bases at J, with 20 bases between the two ends. CDR1 is SGHDN and CDR2 is FVKESK in the germline V gene. CDR3 length equals 16 residues. This CDR3 is CASSAIAVWVNNEQFF. CDR3 sequence (DNA): TGTGCCAGCAGTGCCATTGCGGTATGGGTAAACAATGAGCAGTTCTTC. The full variable domain, completed using reference TRBV14 and TRBJ2-1, is EAGVTQFPSHSVIEKGQTVTLRCDPISGHDNLYWYRRVMGKEIKFLLHFVKESKQDESGMPNNRFLAERTGGTYSTLKVQPAELEDSGVYFCASSAIAVWVNNEQFFGPGTRLTVL.

Details on this clonotype: One end of the junction varies from germline; a read error may be responsible. The genes are TRBV7-9 and TRBJ1-2; D uncertain. The CDR3 covers 13 residues. In germline, CDR1 is SEHNR, CDR2 FQNEAQ (reference sequence). CDR3 nucleotide sequence: TGTGCCGGCAGCACATCTGGAGAGCTGGGCTACACCTTC. Encoded protein: CAGSTSGELGYTF.

This clonotype was seen more than once but under ten times. This sequence joins TRBV30 and TRBJ1-1; D is undetermined. Trimming took 6 bases from V and 1 from J, leaving 18 bases between them. This CDR3 has 15 amino acids. CDR1 and CDR2 (germline): GTSNPN, SVGIG (reference sequence). CDR3 loop: CACGVLRTANTEAFF. CDR3 in DNA: TGTGCCTGCGGTGTACTTAGGACTGCGAACACTGAAGCTTTCTTT. The full variable domain, with the rest looked up from reference TRBV30 and TRBJ1-1, is SQTIHQWPATLVQPVGSPLSLECTVEGTSNPNLYWYRQAAGRGLQLLFYSVGIGQISSEVPQNLSASRPQDRQFILSSKKLLLSDSGFYLCACGVLRTANTEAFFGQGTRLTVV.

V gene TRBV11-2 combines with J gene TRBJ2-5; 9 bases are shared with TRBD2. Germline V lookup: CDR1 SGHAT, CDR2 FQNNGV. After removal of 2 bases from V and 9 bases from J, the junction contained 16 bases not matched to a gene. This CDR3 region has 17 residues. The CDR3 is CASSLILAGDTSEAQYF. In DNA form, the CDR3 reads TGTGCCAGCAGCTTAATACTAGCGGGTGACACGAGCGAGGCCCAGTACTTC.

Concerning this clonotype: One junction end disagrees with the germline gene, perhaps due to a read error. The chain uses TRBV29-1 and TRBJ2-7; D perhaps matches TRBD2 (6 bases). This CDR3 is built from 16 residues. Per germline, CDR1 SQVTM and CDR2 ANQGSEA. The CDR3 nucleotides read TGCATCGCCATGACATCCGGGACTGGCACCCCCTACGAGCAATACTTC. Amino acids: CIAMTSGTGTPYEQYF.

Comments on this clonotype: Here the CDR3 omits its conserved ending phenylalanine or tryptophan, so a read error is the likely source. The gene calls are TRBV5-6 and TRBJ2-2, with 7 bases that match TRBD1. Germline V CDR1 and CDR2: SGHDT, YYEEEE. This CDR3 has 15 residues. CDR3 protein: CVSSWGQTNTGELFY. The CDR3 DNA reads TGTGTCAGCAGCTGGGGACAGACGAACACCGGGGAGCTGTTTTAT.

Worth noting for this clonotype: The junction departs from the called germline gene at one end, perhaps through a read error. This sequence joins TRBV14 and TRBJ2-3; TRBD1 aligns across 7 bases. The CDR3 has 17 residues. Germline V gives CDR1 SGHDN, CDR2 FVKESK. The CDR3 loop reads CASSQETGQTYTDTLYF. The CDR3 DNA sequence: TGTGCCAGCAGCCAAGAAACGGGACAGACCTACACAGATACGCTGTATTTT.